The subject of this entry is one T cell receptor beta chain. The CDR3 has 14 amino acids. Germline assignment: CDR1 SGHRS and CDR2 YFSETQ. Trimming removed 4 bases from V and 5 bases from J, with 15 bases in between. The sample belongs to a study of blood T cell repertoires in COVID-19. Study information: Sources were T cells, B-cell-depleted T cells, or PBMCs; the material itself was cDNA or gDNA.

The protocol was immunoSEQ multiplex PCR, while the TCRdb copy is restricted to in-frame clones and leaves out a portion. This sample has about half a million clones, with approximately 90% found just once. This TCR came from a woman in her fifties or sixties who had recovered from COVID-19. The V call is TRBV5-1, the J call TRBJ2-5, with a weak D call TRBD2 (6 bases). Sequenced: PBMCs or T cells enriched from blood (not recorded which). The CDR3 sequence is CASSKEGGSETQYF. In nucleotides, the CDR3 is TGCGCCAGCAGCAAGGAGGGTGGTTCGGAGACCCAGTACTTC. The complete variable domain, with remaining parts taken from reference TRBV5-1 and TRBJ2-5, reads KAGVTQTPRYLIKTRGQQVTLSCSPISGHRSVSWYQQTPGQGLQFLFEYFSETQRNKGNFPGRFSGRQFSNSRSEMNVSTLELGDSALYLCASSKEGGSETQYFGPGTRLLVL.